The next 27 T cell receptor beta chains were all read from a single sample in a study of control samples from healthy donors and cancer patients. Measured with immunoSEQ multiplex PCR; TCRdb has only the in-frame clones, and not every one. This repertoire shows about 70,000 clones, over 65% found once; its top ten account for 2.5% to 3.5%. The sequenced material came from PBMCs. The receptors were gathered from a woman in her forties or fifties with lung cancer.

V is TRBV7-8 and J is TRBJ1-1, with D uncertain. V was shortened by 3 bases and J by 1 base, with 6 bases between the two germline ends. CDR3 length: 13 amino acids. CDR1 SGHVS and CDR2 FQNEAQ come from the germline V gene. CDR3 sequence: CASSFRQNTEAFF. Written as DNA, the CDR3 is TGTGCCAGCAGCTTCAGGCAGAACACTGAAGCTTTCTTT.

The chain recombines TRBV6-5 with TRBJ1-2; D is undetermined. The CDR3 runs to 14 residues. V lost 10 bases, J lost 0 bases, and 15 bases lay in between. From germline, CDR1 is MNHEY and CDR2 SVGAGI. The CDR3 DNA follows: TGTGCCACCGCCCCTGGGAACCCTAACTATGGCTACACCTTC. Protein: CATAPGNPNYGYTF.

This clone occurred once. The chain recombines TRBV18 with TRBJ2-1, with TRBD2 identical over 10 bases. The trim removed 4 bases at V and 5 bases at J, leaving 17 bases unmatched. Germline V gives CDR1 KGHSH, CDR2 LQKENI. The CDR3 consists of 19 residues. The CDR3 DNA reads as TGTGCCAGCTCACTAGAGGGACTAGCGATTGGAGGTACTAACAATGAGCAGTTCTTC. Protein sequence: CASSLEGLAIGGTNNEQFF.

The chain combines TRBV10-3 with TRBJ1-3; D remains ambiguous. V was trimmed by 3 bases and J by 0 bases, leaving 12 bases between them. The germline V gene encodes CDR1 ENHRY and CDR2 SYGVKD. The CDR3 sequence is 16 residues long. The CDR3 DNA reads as TGTGCCATCAGTGACCCTGGCCGCAGCTCTGGAAACACCATATATTTT. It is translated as CAISDPGRSSGNTIYF.

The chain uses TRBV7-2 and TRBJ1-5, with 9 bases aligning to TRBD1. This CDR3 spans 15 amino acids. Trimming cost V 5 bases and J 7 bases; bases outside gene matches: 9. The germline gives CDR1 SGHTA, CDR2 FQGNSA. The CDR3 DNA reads TGTGCCAGCAGCACCCGGACAGGGGCGTTACAGCCCCAGCATTTT. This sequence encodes CASSTRTGALQPQHF. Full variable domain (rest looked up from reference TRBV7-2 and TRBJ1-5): GAGVSQSPSNKVTEKGKDVELRCDPISGHTALYWYRQSLGQGLEFLIYFQGNSAPDKSGLPSDRFSAERTGGSVSTLTIQRTQQEDSAVYLCASSTRTGALQPQHFGDGTRLSIL.

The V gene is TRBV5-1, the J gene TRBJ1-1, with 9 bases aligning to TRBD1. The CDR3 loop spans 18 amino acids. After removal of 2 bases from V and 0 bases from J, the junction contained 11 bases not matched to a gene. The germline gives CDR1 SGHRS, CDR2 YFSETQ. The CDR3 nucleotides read TGCGCCAGCAGCTTAAGGGAGACAGGGGGGTTTATGAACACTGAAGCTTTCTTT. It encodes CASSLRETGGFMNTEAFF.

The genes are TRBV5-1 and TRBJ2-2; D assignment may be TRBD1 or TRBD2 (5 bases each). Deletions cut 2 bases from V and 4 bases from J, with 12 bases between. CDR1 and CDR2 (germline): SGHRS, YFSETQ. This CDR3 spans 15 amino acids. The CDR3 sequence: CASSFGAGTTGELFF. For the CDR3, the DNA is TGCGCCAGCAGCTTCGGAGCAGGGACCACCGGGGAGCTGTTTTTT.

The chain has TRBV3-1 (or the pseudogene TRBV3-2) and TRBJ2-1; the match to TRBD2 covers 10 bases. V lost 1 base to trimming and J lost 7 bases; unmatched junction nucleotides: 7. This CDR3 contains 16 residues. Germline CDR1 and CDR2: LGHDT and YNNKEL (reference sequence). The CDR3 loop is CASSQVLAGANNEQFF. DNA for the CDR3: TGTGCCAGCAGCCAAGTTCTAGCGGGGGCAAATAATGAGCAGTTCTTC.

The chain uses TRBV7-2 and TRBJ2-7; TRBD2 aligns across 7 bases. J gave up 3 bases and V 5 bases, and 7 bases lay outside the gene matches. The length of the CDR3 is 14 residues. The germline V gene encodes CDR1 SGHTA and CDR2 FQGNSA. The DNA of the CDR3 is TGTGCCAGCAGCCTCGGGGGGTCCGTCTACGAGCAGTACTTC. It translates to CASSLGGSVYEQYF.

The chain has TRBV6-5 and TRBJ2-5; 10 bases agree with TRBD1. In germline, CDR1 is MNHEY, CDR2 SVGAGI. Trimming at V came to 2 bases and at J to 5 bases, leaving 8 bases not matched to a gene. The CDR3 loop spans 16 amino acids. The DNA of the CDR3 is TGTGCCAGCAGTTACATACGGACAGGGGGAGGGGAGACCCAGTACTTC. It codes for CASSYIRTGGGETQYF.

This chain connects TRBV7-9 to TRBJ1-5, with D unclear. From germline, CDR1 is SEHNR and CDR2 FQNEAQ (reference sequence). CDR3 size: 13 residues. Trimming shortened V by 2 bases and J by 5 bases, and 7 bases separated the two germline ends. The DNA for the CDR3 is TGTGCCAGCAGCTTATTTAGAGATCAGCCCCAGCATTTT. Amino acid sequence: CASSLFRDQPQHF.

Written as DNA, the CDR3 is TGTGCCAGCAGCTCAGGGGGGGGTCTCGGGAATGAGCAGTTCTTC. It codes for CASSSGGGLGNEQFF. J is TRBJ2-1 and V is TRBV7-8, with D perhaps TRBD1 or TRBD2 (7 bases each). V was clipped by 4 bases and J by 7 bases, with 17 bases between them. The CDR3 runs to 15 residues. Germline V gene lookup returns CDR1 SGHVS and CDR2 FQNEAQ.

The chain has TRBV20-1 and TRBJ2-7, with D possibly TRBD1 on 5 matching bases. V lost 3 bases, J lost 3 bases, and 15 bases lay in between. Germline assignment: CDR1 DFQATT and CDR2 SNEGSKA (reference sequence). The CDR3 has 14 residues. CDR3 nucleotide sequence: TGCAGTGCTAGTCCGGCAGGGAATATCTACGAGCAGTACTTC. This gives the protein CSASPAGNIYEQYF.

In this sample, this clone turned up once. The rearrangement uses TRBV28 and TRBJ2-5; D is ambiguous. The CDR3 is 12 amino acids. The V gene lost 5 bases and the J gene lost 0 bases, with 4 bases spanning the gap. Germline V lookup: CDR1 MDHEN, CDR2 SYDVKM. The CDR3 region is CASSLYQETQYF. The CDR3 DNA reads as TGTGCCAGCAGTCTGTACCAAGAGACCCAGTACTTC.

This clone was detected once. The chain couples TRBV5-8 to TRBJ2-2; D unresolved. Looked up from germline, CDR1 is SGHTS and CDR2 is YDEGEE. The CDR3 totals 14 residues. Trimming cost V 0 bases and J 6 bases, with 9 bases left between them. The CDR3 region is CASSLVSGPGELFF. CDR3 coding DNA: TGTGCCAGCAGCTTGGTTTCGGGCCCCGGGGAGCTGTTTTTT.

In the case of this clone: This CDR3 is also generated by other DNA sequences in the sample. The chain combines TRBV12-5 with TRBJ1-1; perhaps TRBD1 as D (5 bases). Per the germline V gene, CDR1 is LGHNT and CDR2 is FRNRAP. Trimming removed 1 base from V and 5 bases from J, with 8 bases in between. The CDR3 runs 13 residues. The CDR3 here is CASGLEEGTEAFF. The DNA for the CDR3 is TGTGCTAGTGGTTTGGAGGAGGGGACTGAAGCTTTCTTT.

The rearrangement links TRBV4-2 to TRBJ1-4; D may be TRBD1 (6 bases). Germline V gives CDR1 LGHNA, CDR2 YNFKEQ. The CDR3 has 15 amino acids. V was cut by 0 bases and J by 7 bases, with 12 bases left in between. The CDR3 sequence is CASSQEGGRSEKLFF. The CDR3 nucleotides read TGTGCCAGCAGCCAAGAAGGGGGAAGGAGTGAAAAACTGTTTTTT.

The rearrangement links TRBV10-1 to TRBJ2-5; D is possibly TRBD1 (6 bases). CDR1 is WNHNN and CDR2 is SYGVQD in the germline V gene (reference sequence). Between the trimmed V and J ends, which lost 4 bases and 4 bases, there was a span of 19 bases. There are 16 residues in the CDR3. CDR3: CASSAAQGRGGETQYF. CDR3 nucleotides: TGCGCCAGCAGTGCCGCACAGGGTCGAGGGGGAGAGACCCAGTACTTC.

The CDR3 DNA reads as TGTGCCAGCAGCCCCCGAGGTGTGGGAGGAGACACTGAAGCTTTCTTT. Its protein is CASSPRGVGGDTEAFF. The rearrangement links TRBV7-9 to TRBJ1-1; D remains ambiguous. From germline, CDR1 is SEHNR and CDR2 FQNEAQ (reference sequence). CDR3 length: 16 residues. The V end lost 5 bases, the J end lost 3 bases, and 19 bases lay between the germline ends.

The CDR3 sequence is CASSLVVGLWEQYF. The CDR3 coding sequence is TGTGCCAGCAGCTTAGTGGTAGGGCTGTGGGAGCAGTACTTC. The chain links TRBV7-2 to TRBJ2-7; D gene unclear. The length of the CDR3 is 14 residues. Germline loops: CDR1 SGHTA, CDR2 FQGNSA. Deletions cut 1 base from V and 7 bases from J, with 14 bases between.

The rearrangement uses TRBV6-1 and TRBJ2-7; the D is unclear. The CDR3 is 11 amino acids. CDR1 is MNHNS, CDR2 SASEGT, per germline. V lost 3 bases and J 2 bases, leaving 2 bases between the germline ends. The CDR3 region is CASSDAYEQYF. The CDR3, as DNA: TGTGCCAGCAGTGATGCCTACGAGCAGTACTTC.

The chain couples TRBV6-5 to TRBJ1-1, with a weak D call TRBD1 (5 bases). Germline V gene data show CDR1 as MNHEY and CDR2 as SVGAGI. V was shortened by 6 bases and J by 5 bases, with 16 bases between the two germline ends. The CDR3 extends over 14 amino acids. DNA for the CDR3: TGTGCCAGCAGGGCCGGATGGGGCAGGACTGAAGCTTTCTTT. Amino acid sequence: CASRAGWGRTEAFF.

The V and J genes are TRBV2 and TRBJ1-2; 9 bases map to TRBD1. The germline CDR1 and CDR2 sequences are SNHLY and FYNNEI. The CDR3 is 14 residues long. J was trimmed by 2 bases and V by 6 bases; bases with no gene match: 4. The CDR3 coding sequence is TGTGCCAGCAGAAACAGGGGGCTGAACTATGGCTACACCTTC. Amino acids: CASRNRGLNYGYTF. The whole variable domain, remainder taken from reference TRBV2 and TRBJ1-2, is EPEVTQTPSHQVTQMGQEVILRCVPISNHLYFYWYRQILGQKVEFLVSFYNNEISEKSEIFDDQFSVERPDGSNFTLKIRSTKLEDSAMYFCASRNRGLNYGYTFGSGTRLTVV.

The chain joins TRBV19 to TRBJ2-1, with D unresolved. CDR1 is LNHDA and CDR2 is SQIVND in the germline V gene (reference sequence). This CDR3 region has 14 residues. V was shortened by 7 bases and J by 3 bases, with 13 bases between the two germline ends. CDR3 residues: CASTPGHGYNEQFF. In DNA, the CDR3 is TGTGCCAGTACTCCGGGCCACGGCTACAATGAGCAGTTCTTC.

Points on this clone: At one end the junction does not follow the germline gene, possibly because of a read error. CDR3 DNA sequence: TGCAGCGTCGAAGGGGGGGTGGGTGTGGGAGAGCAGTACTTC. Protein product: CSVEGGVGVGEQYF. The J gene is TRBJ2-7, the V gene TRBV29-1; possibly TRBD2 for D (7 bases). CDR3 length: 14 residues. Per the germline V gene, CDR1 is SQVTM and CDR2 is ANQGSEA.

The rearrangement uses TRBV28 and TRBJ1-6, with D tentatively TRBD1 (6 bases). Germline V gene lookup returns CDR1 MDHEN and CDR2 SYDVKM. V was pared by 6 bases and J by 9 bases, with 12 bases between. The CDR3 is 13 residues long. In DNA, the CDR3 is TGTGCCAGCAGAGAACAGGGCGGTTCACCCCTCCACTTT. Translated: CASREQGGSPLHF.

The CDR3 region has the DNA TGTGCCAGCAGCCCCCTGGCTCCCGGGGAGCTGTTTTTT. Translated: CASSPLAPGELFF. The V gene is TRBV7-6, the J gene TRBJ2-2, with D uncertain. This CDR3 is 13 amino acids long. The V gene's germline CDR1 is SGHVS and CDR2 FNYEAQ. Trimming cost V 5 bases and J 6 bases, with 10 bases left between them.